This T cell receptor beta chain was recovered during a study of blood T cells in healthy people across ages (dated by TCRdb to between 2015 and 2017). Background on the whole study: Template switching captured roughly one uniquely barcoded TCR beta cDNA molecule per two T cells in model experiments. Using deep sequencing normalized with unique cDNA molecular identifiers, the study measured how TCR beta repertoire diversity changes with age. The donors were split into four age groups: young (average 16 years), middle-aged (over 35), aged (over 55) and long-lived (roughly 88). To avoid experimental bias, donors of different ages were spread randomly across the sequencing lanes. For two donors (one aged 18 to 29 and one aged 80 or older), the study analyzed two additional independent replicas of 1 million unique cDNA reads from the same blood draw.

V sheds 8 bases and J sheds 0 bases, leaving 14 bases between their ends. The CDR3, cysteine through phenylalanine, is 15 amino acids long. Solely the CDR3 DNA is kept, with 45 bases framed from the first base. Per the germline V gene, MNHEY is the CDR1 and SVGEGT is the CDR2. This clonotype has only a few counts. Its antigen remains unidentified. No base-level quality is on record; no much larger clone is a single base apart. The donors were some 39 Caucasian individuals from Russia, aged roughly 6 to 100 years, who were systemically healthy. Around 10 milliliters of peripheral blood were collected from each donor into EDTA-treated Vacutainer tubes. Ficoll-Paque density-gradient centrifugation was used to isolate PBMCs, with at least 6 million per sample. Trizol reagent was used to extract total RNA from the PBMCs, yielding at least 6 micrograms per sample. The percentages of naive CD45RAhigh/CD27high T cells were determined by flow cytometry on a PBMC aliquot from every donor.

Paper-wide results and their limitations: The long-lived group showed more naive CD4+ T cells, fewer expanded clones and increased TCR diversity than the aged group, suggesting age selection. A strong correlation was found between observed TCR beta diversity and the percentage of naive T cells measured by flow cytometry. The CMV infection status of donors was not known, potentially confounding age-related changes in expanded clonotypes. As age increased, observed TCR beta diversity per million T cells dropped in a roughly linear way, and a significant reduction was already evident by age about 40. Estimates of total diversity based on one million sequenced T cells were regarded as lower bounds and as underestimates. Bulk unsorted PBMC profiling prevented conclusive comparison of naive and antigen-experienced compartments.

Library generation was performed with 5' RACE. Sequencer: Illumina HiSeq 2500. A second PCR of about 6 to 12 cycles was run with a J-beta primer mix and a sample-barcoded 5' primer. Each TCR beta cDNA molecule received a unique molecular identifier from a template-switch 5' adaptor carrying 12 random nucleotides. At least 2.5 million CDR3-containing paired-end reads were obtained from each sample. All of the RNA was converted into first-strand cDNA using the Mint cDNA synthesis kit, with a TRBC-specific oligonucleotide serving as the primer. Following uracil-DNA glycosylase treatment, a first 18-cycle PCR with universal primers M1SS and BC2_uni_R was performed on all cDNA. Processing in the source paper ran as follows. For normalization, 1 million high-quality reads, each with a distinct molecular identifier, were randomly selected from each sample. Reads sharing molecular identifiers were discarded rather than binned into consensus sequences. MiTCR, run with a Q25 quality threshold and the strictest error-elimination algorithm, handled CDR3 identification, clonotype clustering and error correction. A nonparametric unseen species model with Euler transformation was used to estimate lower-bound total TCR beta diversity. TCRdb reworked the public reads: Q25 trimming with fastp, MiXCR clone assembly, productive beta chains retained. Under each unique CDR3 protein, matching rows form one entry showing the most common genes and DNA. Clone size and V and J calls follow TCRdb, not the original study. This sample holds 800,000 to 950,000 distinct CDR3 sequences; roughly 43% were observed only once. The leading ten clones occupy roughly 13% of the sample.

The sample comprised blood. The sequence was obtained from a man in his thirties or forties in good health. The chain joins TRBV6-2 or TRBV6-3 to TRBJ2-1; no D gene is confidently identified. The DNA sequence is TGTGCCAGCGGCCCGCTGGGAACCTCCTACAATGAGCAGTTCTTC. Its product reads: CASGPLGTSYNEQFF.